These 5 T cell receptor beta chains originate from one sample sequenced in a study of CD8 T cells in Susac syndrome. Random hexamers primed reverse transcription of about 0.5 to 1 ug RNA. TCRdb analysed the immunoSEQ multiplex PCR reads with MiXCR anew, one entry per CDR3 protein. The sample carries 230,000 or so distinct CDR3 sequences, about 96% recorded once. The sample was CD4+ T cells from PBMCs. These receptors were taken from a human donor with multiple sclerosis.

The gene calls are TRBV20-1 and TRBJ2-1; D gene uncertain. V was clipped by 5 bases and J by 7 bases, with 9 bases between them. Germline assignment: CDR1 DFQATT and CDR2 SNEGSKA (reference sequence). This CDR3 region has 11 residues. CDR3 bases: TGCAGTGCTTCAAGAAGTAATGAGCAGTTCTTC. Its protein is CSASRSNEQFF.

CDR3 amino acids: CAWRSSGKNIQYF. CDR3 bases: TGTGCCTGGAGGTCTAGCGGCAAAAACATTCAGTACTTC. The genes are TRBV30 and TRBJ2-4; 7 bases match TRBD2. V shed 3 bases and J 3 bases; nucleotides not matched to a gene: 2. CDR1 is GTSNPN and CDR2 is SVGIG in the germline V gene (reference sequence). This CDR3 region has 13 residues.

V usage is TRBV30 and J usage is TRBJ2-1, with 9 bases aligning to TRBD2. J lost 7 bases, V lost 2 bases, and 6 bases had no gene match. The germline V gene has CDR1 GTSNPN and CDR2 SVGIG (reference sequence). CDR3 length: 14 residues. CDR3 residues: CAWSPGTSRNEQFF. The CDR3 DNA follows: TGTGCCTGGAGTCCTGGGACTAGCCGGAATGAGCAGTTCTTC.

The count of this clonotype is one. Here the CDR3 DNA reads TGCAGTGTAACCCGGATGGCGATCGGCACAGATACGCAGTATTTT. It specifies CSVTRMAIGTDTQYF. This sequence joins TRBV20-1 and TRBJ2-3; D not resolved. V was trimmed by 7 bases and J by 1 base, leaving 18 bases between them. Germline V gene sequence: CDR1 DFQATT, CDR2 SNEGSKA (reference sequence). The CDR3 totals 15 residues.

The chain recombines TRBV7-8 with TRBJ1-4, with D unclear. Germline assignment: CDR1 SGHVS and CDR2 FQNEAQ. This CDR3 contains 14 residues. The V and J ends lost 3 bases and 8 bases respectively, with 13 bases between them. The CDR3 here is CASSLHKMGEKLFF. The CDR3 DNA reads as TGTGCCAGCAGCTTGCATAAAATGGGGGAAAAACTGTTTTTT.